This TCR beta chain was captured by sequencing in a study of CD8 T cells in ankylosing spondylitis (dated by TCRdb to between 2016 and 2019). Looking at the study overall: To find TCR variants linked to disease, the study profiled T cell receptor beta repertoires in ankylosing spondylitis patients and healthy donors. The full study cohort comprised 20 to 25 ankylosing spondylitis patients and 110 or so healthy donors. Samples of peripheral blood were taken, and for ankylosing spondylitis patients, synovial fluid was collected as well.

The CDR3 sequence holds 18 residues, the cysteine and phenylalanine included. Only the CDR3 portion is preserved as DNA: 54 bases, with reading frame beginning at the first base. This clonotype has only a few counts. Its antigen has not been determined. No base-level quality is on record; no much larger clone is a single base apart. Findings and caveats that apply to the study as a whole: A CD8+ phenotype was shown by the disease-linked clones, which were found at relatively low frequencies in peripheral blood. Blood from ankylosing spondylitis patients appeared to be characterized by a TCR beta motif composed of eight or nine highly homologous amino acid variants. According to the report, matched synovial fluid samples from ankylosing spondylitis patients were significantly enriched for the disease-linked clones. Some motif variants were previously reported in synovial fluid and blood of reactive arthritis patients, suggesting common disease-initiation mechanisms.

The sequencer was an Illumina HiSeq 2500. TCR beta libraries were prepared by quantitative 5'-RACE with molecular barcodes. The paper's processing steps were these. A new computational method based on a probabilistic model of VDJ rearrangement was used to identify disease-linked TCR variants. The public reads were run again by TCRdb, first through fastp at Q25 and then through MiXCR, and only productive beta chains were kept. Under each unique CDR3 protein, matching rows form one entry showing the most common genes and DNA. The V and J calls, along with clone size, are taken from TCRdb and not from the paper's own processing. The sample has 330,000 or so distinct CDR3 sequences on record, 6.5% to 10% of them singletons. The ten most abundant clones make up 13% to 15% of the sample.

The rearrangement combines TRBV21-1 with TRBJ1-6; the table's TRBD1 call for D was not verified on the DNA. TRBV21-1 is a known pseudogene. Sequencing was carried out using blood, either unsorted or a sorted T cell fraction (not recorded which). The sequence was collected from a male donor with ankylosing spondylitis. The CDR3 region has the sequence CASSKEKGGESDNSPLHF. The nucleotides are TGTGCCAGCAGCAAAGAGAAAGGGGGCGAATCAGATAATTCACCCCTCCACTTT.